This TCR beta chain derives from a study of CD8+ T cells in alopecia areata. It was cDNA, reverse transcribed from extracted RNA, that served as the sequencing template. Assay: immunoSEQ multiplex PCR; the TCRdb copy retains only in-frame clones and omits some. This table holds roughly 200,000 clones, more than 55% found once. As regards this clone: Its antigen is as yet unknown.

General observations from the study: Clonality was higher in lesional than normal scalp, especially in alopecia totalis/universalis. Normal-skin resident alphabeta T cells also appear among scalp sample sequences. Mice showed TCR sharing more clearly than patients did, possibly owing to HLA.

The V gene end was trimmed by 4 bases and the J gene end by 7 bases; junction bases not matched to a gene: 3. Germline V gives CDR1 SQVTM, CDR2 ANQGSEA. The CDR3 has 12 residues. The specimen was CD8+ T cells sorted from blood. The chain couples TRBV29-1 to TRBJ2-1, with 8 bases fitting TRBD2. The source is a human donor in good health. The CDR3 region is CSVAQRGNEQFF. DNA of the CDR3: TGCAGCGTTGCCCAGCGGGGGAATGAGCAGTTCTTC.